This T cell receptor (beta chain) was captured by sequencing in a study of T cell repertoires in aging, cancer and after chemotherapy. Only a few counts were recorded for this clonotype. TRB rearrangements spanning V, D and J were amplified using mixed TRB-A/B primers. From the multiplex PCR reads, TCRdb called clonotypes with MiXCR, one entry per CDR3 protein. The data contain approximately 9,800 distinct CDR3 sequences, less than 45% of them singletons. Peripheral blood genomic DNA, not sorted cells or RNA, was the template. The sample was blood. The receptor's source is a human donor in good health.

This CDR3 reads CASSLERGDQPQHF. The CDR3 bases are TGTGCCAGCAGCTTAGAGCGGGGGGATCAGCCCCAGCATTTT. This chain joins TRBV7-2 and TRBJ1-5, with D possibly TRBD1 on 5 matching bases. This CDR3 region has 14 residues. The ends were cut back, 1 base at V and 5 bases at J, with 9 bases in the middle. The germline V gene encodes CDR1 SGHTA and CDR2 FQGNSA.